This T cell receptor beta chain appears in the sequencing data of a study of blood T cell repertoires in COVID-19. Study-level background: PBMCs, B-cell-depleted T cells, or T cells were the source of the cDNA or gDNA that made up the material.

Original processing notes: Reference gene primer amplification gave nucleated cell count estimates. Produced via immunoSEQ multiplex PCR; TCRdb's table is partial and in-frame only. That table furnishes V, J and clone size, whereas the DNA furnished D and trimming. Among roughly 290,000 clones, around nine tenths were seen once, and the ten largest hold roughly 6.2%. CDR1 and CDR2 (germline): MNHEY, SMNVEV (reference sequence). The CDR3 spans 15 residues. Losses at the gene ends were 7 bases for V and 3 bases for J; bases not matched to a gene: 10. Cohorts were determined from participant-reported clinical history.

Sample: PBMCs or T cells enriched from blood (not recorded which). The chain links TRBV27 to TRBJ2-3; 7 bases map to TRBD1. The TCR sequence derives from a woman between 40 and 55 years old who had recovered from COVID-19. CDR3 DNA sequence: TGTGCCAGCACACCCTGGGGACAGCTTACAGATACGCAGTATTTT. This translates into CASTPWGQLTDTQYF.